These T cell receptor beta chains were read from a single sample in a study of control samples from healthy donors and cancer patients. Using immunoSEQ multiplex PCR, the repertoire was profiled, and TCRdb retains in-frame clones only, with some absent. The sample has under 75,000 clones; 65% to 90% are singletons. Sequencing was performed on blood. All receptors derive from a man in his forties in good health. The CDR3 runs from the conserved cysteine through the conserved F or W. Fields, in order: CDR3 DNA, CDR3 protein, clone size, V gene, D gene, J gene, CDR3 length. A D gene is named only where the DNA matches it firmly. Clone size is given for some rows only: seen once, a few or many times, or a class if the clone is expanded.

CDR3nt: TGTGCCAGCAGTGAATTACAGGGGAGCTCCTACGAGCAGTACTTC
CDR3aa: CASSELQGSSYEQYF
abundance: -
v_gene: TRBV6-1
d_gene: TRBD1
j_gene: TRBJ2-7
len: 15

CDR3nt: TGCGCCAGCAGCTTGAAACAAGAGACCCAGTACTTC
CDR3aa: CASSLKQETQYF
abundance: -
v_gene: TRBV5-1
d_gene: -
j_gene: TRBJ2-5
len: 12

CDR3nt: TGTGCCAGTAAGACAGGCCCGGTCGTGGACACTGAAGCTTTCTTT
CDR3aa: CASKTGPVVDTEAFF
abundance: -
v_gene: TRBV19
d_gene: -
j_gene: TRBJ1-1
len: 15

CDR3nt: TGCAGCGTTGTCGGGCCAGGGGGTAACACTGAAGCTTTCTTT
CDR3aa: CSVVGPGGNTEAFF
abundance: -
v_gene: TRBV29-1
d_gene: TRBD1
j_gene: TRBJ1-1
len: 14

CDR3nt: TGTGCCAGCAGTGTGGGCAGGTTGAACACTGAAGCTTTCTTT
CDR3aa: CASSVGRLNTEAFF
abundance: -
v_gene: TRBV27
d_gene: -
j_gene: TRBJ1-1
len: 14

CDR3nt: TGTGCCAGCTCACCACGGCCTGTTTTCCCGGGACAGGAGAACACTGAAGCTTTCTTT
CDR3aa: CASSPRPVFPGQENTEAFF
abundance: -
v_gene: TRBV18
d_gene: TRBD1
j_gene: TRBJ1-1
len: 19

CDR3nt: TGTGCCAGCAGCTCCGGGACAGGGCAGGAGACCCAGTACTTC
CDR3aa: CASSSGTGQETQYF
abundance: -
v_gene: TRBV7-6
d_gene: TRBD1
j_gene: TRBJ2-5
len: 14

CDR3nt: TGTGCCAGCGAGTTGCAGAGAGCAAACACTGAAGCTTTCTTT
CDR3aa: CASELQRANTEAFF
abundance: -
v_gene: TRBV6-5
d_gene: -
j_gene: TRBJ1-1
len: 14

CDR3nt: TGTGCCAGCAGCTTAAATTCGGGGAATCAGCCCCAGCATTTT
CDR3aa: CASSLNSGNQPQHF
abundance: -
v_gene: TRBV7-2
d_gene: -
j_gene: TRBJ1-5
len: 14

CDR3nt: TGCGCCAGCAGCTTGGGGCTCGAGCAGTACTTC
CDR3aa: CASSLGLEQYF
abundance: once
v_gene: TRBV5-1
d_gene: -
j_gene: TRBJ2-7
len: 11

CDR3nt: TGTGCCAGCAGCCTGCGTGCGGGTAGCACAGATACGCAGTATTTT
CDR3aa: CASSLRAGSTDTQYF
abundance: -
v_gene: TRBV4-2
d_gene: -
j_gene: TRBJ2-3
len: 15

CDR3nt: TGTGCCAGCAGCCCGGCGGGAAACACCATATATTTT
CDR3aa: CASSPAGNTIYF
abundance: few
v_gene: TRBV3-1/TRBV3-2
d_gene: -
j_gene: TRBJ1-3
len: 12

CDR3nt: TGTGCCAGCAGTGAATTACTAGCAGAGACCCAGTACTTC
CDR3aa: CASSELLAETQYF
abundance: -
v_gene: TRBV25-1
d_gene: -
j_gene: TRBJ2-5
len: 13

CDR3nt: TGTGCCAGCAGGCCGGGACAGAACTATGGCTACACCTTC
CDR3aa: CASRPGQNYGYTF
abundance: -
v_gene: TRBV6-6
d_gene: TRBD1
j_gene: TRBJ1-2
len: 13

CDR3nt: TGTGCCAGCAGCTTAAGACTTGGGGAGACCCAGTACTTC
CDR3aa: CASSLRLGETQYF
abundance: -
v_gene: TRBV7-8
d_gene: -
j_gene: TRBJ2-5
len: 13